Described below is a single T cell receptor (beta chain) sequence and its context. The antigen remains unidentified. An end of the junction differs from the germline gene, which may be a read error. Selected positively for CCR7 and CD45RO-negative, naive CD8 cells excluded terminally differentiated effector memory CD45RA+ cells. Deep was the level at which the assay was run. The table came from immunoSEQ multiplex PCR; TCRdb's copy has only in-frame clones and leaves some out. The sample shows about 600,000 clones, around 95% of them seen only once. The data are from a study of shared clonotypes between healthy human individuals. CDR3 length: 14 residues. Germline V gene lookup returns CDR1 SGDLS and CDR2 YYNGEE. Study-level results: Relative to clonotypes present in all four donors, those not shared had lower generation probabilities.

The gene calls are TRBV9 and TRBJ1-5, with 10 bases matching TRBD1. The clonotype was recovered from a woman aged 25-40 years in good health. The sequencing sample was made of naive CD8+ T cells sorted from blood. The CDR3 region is CASSKTGGKQPQHF. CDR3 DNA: TGTGCCAGCAGCAAGACAGGGGGCAAACAGCCCCAGCATTTT.